This T cell receptor beta chain was identified in a study of blood T cell repertoires in COVID-19. TCRdb's copy holds only in-frame clones and misses some; the assay was immunoSEQ multiplex PCR. The repertoire has about 350,000 clones, less than 90% of them found once; the top ten carry about 7.1%. The table lists this clone with many counts. Sequencing input: peripheral blood. The receptor was isolated from an older woman with COVID-19, enrolled during active disease.

CDR3 DNA sequence: TGTGCCTGGAGTATGGGGGCGAATGGCTACACCTTC. Translated: CAWSMGANGYTF. This chain connects TRBV30 to TRBJ1-2; TRBD1 is a possible D gene (6 bases). The CDR3 contains 12 residues. CDR1 is GTSNPN and CDR2 is SVGIG in the germline V gene (reference sequence). Trimming stripped 2 bases from V and 6 bases from J, with 10 bases between.